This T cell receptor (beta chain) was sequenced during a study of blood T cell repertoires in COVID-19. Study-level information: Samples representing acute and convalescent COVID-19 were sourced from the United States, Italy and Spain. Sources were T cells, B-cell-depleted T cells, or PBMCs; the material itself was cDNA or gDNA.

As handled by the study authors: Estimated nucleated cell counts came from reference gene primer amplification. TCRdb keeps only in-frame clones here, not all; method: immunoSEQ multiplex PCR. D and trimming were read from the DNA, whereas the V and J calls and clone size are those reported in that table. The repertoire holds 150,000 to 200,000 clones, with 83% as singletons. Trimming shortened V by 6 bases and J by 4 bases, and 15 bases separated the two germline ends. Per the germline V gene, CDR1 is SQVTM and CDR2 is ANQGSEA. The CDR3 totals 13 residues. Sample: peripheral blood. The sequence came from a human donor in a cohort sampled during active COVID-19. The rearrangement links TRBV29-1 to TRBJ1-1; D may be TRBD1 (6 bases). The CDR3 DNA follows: TGCAGCGTGGAACCAGGGGAAGGCACTGAAGCTTTCTTT. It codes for CSVEPGEGTEAFF.